This T cell receptor beta chain was recorded in a study of neoadjuvant nivolumab and ipilimumab in lung cancer. The study's findings and limits: Compared with tumor-adjacent uninvolved lung, resected tumors showed greater richness and clonality. Only a small number of samples underwent TCR sequencing. Pathologic regression was not significantly tied to TCR clonality. From pretherapy to surgery, tumor richness and clonality rose with dual therapy.

The table came from immunoSEQ multiplex PCR; TCRdb's copy has only in-frame clones and leaves some out. Altogether 7,500 to 10,000 clones are present, roughly four fifths being singletons, with the ten largest covering around 3.2%. Concerning this clone itself: Antigen specificity is unknown.

The V segment lost 10 bases and the J segment 3 bases; nucleotides outside the gene matches: 10. The CDR3 contains 14 residues. Germline values: CDR1 MNHNS, CDR2 SASEGT. The J gene is TRBJ2-7, the V gene TRBV6-1, with 9 bases identical to TRBD1. The sequencing used peripheral blood, collected before neoadjuvant nivolumab, alone or with ipilimumab. This TCR came from an adult with non-small cell lung cancer. The CDR3 here is CATTSGTGFYEQYF. DNA for the CDR3: TGTGCCACAACTTCCGGGACAGGGTTCTACGAGCAGTACTTC.